Listed here are 31 T cell receptor beta chains from one sample, sequenced in a study of beta chain features in type 1 diabetes (dated by TCRdb to 2016 to 2018). The library was generated by the immunoSEQ multiplex PCR assay. The High Capacity cDNA Reverse Transcription Kit was used to reverse transcribe all of the isolated RNA, meaning that expressed TCRB transcripts were what got sequenced. What TCRdb holds here is the immuneACCESS table cut down to in-frame rearrangements. Part of the clones is not present; checked against another copy, under half of the missing clones reflect an unresolved V gene, and the others are unexplained. In this sample the table shows about 320,000 clones, 14% of which occur a single time. Over 5.5% of the sample is held by the ten biggest clonotypes. Sequencing used central memory CD4+ T cells from blood. The receptors derive from a man aged 30 to 45 in good health.

The chain employs TRBV6-5 and TRBJ1-1; D unresolved. Germline V gene sequence: CDR1 MNHEY, CDR2 SVGAGI. This CDR3 comprises 15 residues. V was cut by 7 bases and J by 1 base, with 16 bases left in between. In DNA form, the CDR3 reads TGTGCCAGCACCCTACGGGCGTGGGGGAACACTGAAGCTTTCTTT. Translating gives CASTLRAWGNTEAFF.

This clone was seen a few times. Given a much more abundant clone one base away, this may be a read error. This sequence joins TRBV7-9 and TRBJ2-5, with D unresolved. Trimming pared 5 bases from V and 2 bases from J, leaving 3 bases between. This CDR3 contains 11 residues. Germline V gives CDR1 SEHNR, CDR2 FQNEAQ (reference sequence). CDR3 nucleotide sequence: TGTGCCAGCAGCCAACAAGAGACCCAGTACTTC. Translation: CASSQQETQYF.

The chain has TRBV5-3 and TRBJ2-3; maybe TRBD2 (5 bases). TRBV5-3 belongs to the ORF category, with a function that is uncertain. With 0 bases removed from V and 0 bases from J, the gap between germline ends came to 5 bases. This CDR3 contains 14 residues. Written as DNA, the CDR3 is TGTGCCAGAAGCTTGGGACTAAGCACAGATACGCAGTATTTT. This gives the protein CARSLGLSTDTQYF.

This clone was seen at least ten times. The chain employs TRBV4-3 and TRBJ2-1; D remains ambiguous. V lost 5 bases and J 8 bases, leaving 13 bases between the germline ends. The CDR3 sequence is 13 residues long. Germline CDR1 and CDR2: LGHNA and YSLEER. The CDR3 region is CASSERHSYEQFF. The CDR3 DNA sequence: TGCGCCAGCAGCGAAAGACATAGTTATGAGCAGTTCTTC.

The sample holds a few counts of this clone. The CDR3 region is CASSLATRGRQETQYF. The CDR3 DNA sequence: TGTGCCAGCAGCTTAGCGACTAGAGGGCGGCAGGAGACCCAGTACTTC. This chain connects TRBV11-2 to TRBJ2-5; weak D call: TRBD2 (6 bases). This CDR3 comprises 16 residues. From germline, CDR1 is SGHAT and CDR2 FQNNGV. The V gene lost 1 base and the J gene lost 5 bases, with 17 bases spanning the gap.

V usage is TRBV7-2 and J usage is TRBJ1-1; no firm D call. This CDR3 has 15 amino acids. V was trimmed by 0 bases and J by 0 bases, leaving 8 bases between them. CDR1 and CDR2 from the germline V gene are SGHTA and FQGNSA. The CDR3 coding sequence is TGTGCCAGCAGCTTAGCTTCTAGGATGAACACTGAAGCTTTCTTT. Amino acid sequence: CASSLASRMNTEAFF.

The chain employs TRBV2 and TRBJ1-5; 8 positions match TRBD1. This CDR3 spans 15 amino acids. Germline V gene sequence: CDR1 SNHLY, CDR2 FYNNEI. Trimming at V came to 5 bases and at J to 2 bases, leaving 5 bases not matched to a gene. The CDR3 DNA reads TGTGCCAGCAGTCGGACAGGGACGGGCAATCAGCCCCAGCATTTT. Translated: CASSRTGTGNQPQHF.

V and J are TRBV21-1 and TRBJ2-7. TRBV21-1 is marked as a pseudogene. The CDR3 runs 13 residues. The CDR3: CASSKAQKYEQYV. The CDR3 nucleotides read TGTGCCAGCAGCAAAGCGCAGAAATACGAGCAGTACGTC.

The gene calls are TRBV9 and TRBJ2-3; 7 nucleotides align to TRBD1. CDR1 SGDLS and CDR2 YYNGEE come from the germline V gene. J lost 1 base, V lost 9 bases, and 5 bases had no gene match. The CDR3 contains 13 residues. The CDR3 here is CATSTGGTDTQYF. The DNA of the CDR3 is TGTGCCACTTCAACAGGGGGCACAGATACGCAGTATTTT.

Note on this clone: One base away lies a much larger clone, so this may be a sequencing read error. V is TRBV7-9 and J is TRBJ1-4; D unresolved. The V and J ends lost 2 bases and 8 bases respectively, with 9 bases between them. Looked up from germline, CDR1 is SEHNR and CDR2 is FQNEAQ (reference sequence). This CDR3 contains 13 residues. CDR3 residues: CASSLIGEEKLFF. The CDR3 coding sequence is TGTGCCAGCAGCTTAATCGGGGAGGAAAAACTGTTTTTT.

This clone was counted only a few times. The chain combines TRBV7-3 with TRBJ2-3; 10 positions agree with TRBD2. The germline gives CDR1 SGHTA, CDR2 FQGTGA. The CDR3 is 13 amino acids. The J segment lost 6 bases and the V segment lost 3 bases, leaving 0 bases of the junction unmatched. This CDR3 reads CASSLTSGDTQYF. For the CDR3, the DNA is TGTGCCAGCAGCTTGACTAGCGGGGATACGCAGTATTTT.

There are a few counts of this clone. Written as DNA, the CDR3 is TGTGCCAGCAGTATCGCCGGGAGGACCGAGCAGTACTTC. It encodes CASSIAGRTEQYF. V is TRBV6-1 and J is TRBJ2-7, with TRBD2 matching over 7 bases. The germline V gene encodes CDR1 MNHNS and CDR2 SASEGT. This CDR3 region has 13 residues. J lost 6 bases, V lost 5 bases, and 7 bases had no gene match.

There are a few counts of this clone. CDR3 sequence: CASREGLYTDTQYF. In DNA form, the CDR3 reads TGTGCCAGTAGAGAAGGGCTCTACACAGATACGCAGTATTTT. This sequence joins TRBV19 and TRBJ2-3; D unresolved. The CDR3 is made up of 14 amino acids. Looked up from germline, CDR1 is LNHDA and CDR2 is SQIVND (reference sequence). Between the trimmed V and J ends, which lost 6 bases and 2 bases, there was a span of 12 bases. Full variable domain (missing parts from reference TRBV19 and TRBJ2-3): DGGITQSPKYLFRKEGQNVTLSCEQNLNHDAMYWYRQDPGQGLRLIYYSQIVNDFQKGDIAEGYSVSREKKESFPLTVTSAQKNPTAFYLCASREGLYTDTQYFGPGTRLTVL.

The J gene is TRBJ2-7, the V gene TRBV10-3; 10 bases agree with TRBD2. CDR1 and CDR2 (germline): ENHRY, SYGVKD. CDR3 length: 17 amino acids. V trimming: 3 bases; J trimming: 2 bases; junction bases outside the gene matches: 10. Written as DNA, the CDR3 is TGTGCCATCAGTGAAACGCCCGAACTAGCGGGGACCTACGAGCAGTACTTC. Its protein product is CAISETPELAGTYEQYF.

This clone was counted between two and nine times. CDR3 bases: TGCGCCACCTCGGGACAGAAGAATTCACCCCTCCACTTT. Amino acid sequence: CATSGQKNSPLHF. The chain joins TRBV10-1 to TRBJ1-6; TRBD1 agrees at 7 bases. V shed 10 bases and J 7 bases; nucleotides not matched to a gene: 7. The germline V gene has CDR1 WNHNN and CDR2 SYGVQD (reference sequence). The CDR3 is made up of 13 amino acids.

The V call is TRBV6-1, the J call TRBJ2-7; 9 nucleotides align to TRBD1. Germline CDR1 is MNHNS and CDR2 is SASEGT. Germline trimming cut 10 bases from V and 2 bases from J; bases unmatched to any gene: 9. CDR3 length equals 14 residues. This CDR3 is CATTPGTGPYEQYF. For the CDR3, the DNA is TGTGCCACAACCCCAGGGACAGGGCCCTACGAGCAGTACTTC.

This clone showed up just a few times. This specimen includes other DNA sequences encoding the same CDR3. The CDR3 nucleotides read TGTGCCTGGAGCCCCCGAGAGACCCAGTACTTC. Protein product: CAWSPRETQYF. This chain links TRBV30 with TRBJ2-5, with D unclear. V was cut by 3 bases and J by 4 bases, with 6 bases left in between. The CDR3 consists of 11 residues. Germline V gene lookup returns CDR1 GTSNPN and CDR2 SVGIG (reference sequence).

There are a few counts of this clone. The chain carries TRBV2 and TRBJ1-5; no firm D call. The CDR3 is 14 amino acids. Per germline, CDR1 SNHLY and CDR2 FYNNEI. V was clipped by 3 bases and J by 0 bases, with 6 bases between them. The DNA for the CDR3 is TGTGCCAGCAGTGAGGGTAATAGCAATCAGCCCCAGCATTTT. Encoded protein: CASSEGNSNQPQHF.

The J gene is TRBJ1-1, the V gene TRBV6-5; no definite D call. Between the trimmed V and J ends, which lost 4 bases and 6 bases, there was a span of 15 bases. In germline, CDR1 is MNHEY, CDR2 SVGAGI. This CDR3 is 14 amino acids long. CDR3 amino acids: CASSSQDPPSEAFF. CDR3 sequence (DNA): TGTGCCAGCAGTTCCCAGGACCCGCCCTCTGAAGCTTTCTTT.

The table lists this clone with many counts. V usage is TRBV4-3 and J usage is TRBJ2-7; unclear D gene. The CDR3 length is 14 residues. CDR1 is LGHNA, CDR2 YSLEER, per germline. Trimming cost V 0 bases and J 7 bases, with 13 bases left between them. CDR3 amino acids: CASSQETTRREQYF. CDR3 in DNA: TGCGCCAGCAGCCAAGAAACAACCCGAAGGGAGCAGTACTTC.

This CDR3 is CASSPPLLTRGNEQFF. The CDR3 DNA reads TGTGCCAGCTCACCACCGCTGCTGACTCGCGGGAATGAGCAGTTCTTC. The rearrangement links TRBV18 to TRBJ2-1; maybe TRBD2 (5 bases). Trimming shortened V by 0 bases and J by 7 bases, and 16 bases separated the two germline ends. The CDR3 sequence is 16 residues long. Looked up from germline, CDR1 is KGHSH and CDR2 is LQKENI.

V usage is TRBV7-9 and J usage is TRBJ2-3; 8 positions agree with TRBD2. V shed 1 base and J 4 bases; nucleotides not matched to a gene: 7. This CDR3 spans 16 amino acids. The germline V gene encodes CDR1 SEHNR and CDR2 FQNEAQ (reference sequence). CDR3 sequence reads: CASSLVGRARSDTQYF. DNA for the CDR3: TGTGCCAGCAGCTTAGTCGGGAGGGCCCGATCAGATACGCAGTATTTT.

The CDR3 is CASTVAGGLNTEAFF. As DNA, the CDR3 is TGTGCCAGCACCGTGGCGGGCGGTCTGAACACTGAAGCTTTCTTT. This chain connects TRBV6-5 to TRBJ1-1; D is unresolved. CDR1 MNHEY and CDR2 SVGAGI come from the germline V gene. The V end was cut by 7 bases, the J end by 0 bases, with 15 bases between. The CDR3 is 15 residues long.

J is TRBJ2-1 and V is TRBV9; 9 bases align to TRBD2. The CDR3 is 16 amino acids. Per germline, CDR1 SGDLS and CDR2 YYNGEE. V was pared by 0 bases and J by 8 bases, with 9 bases of the junction left unmatched. CDR3 loop: CASSVAIGLASDEQFF. The CDR3 DNA is TGTGCCAGCAGCGTAGCAATCGGACTAGCGTCCGATGAGCAGTTCTTC.

The chain links TRBV5-1 to TRBJ1-2; no firm D call. The germline V gene encodes CDR1 SGHRS and CDR2 YFSETQ. The CDR3 extends over 14 amino acids. Trimming removed 0 bases at V and 3 bases at J, with 9 bases between. CDR3 sequence reads: CASSLGGSDYGYTF. As DNA, the CDR3 is TGCGCCAGCAGCTTGGGAGGATCGGACTATGGCTACACCTTC.

This clone showed up just a few times. The rearrangement uses TRBV20-1 and TRBJ1-1; no firm D call. CDR1 is DFQATT, CDR2 SNEGSKA, per germline (reference sequence). The CDR3 consists of 11 residues. Trimming took off 3 bases at V and 6 bases at J, with 8 bases between the two ends. The DNA of the CDR3 is TGCAGTGCTAGGTCAGGACCTGAAGCTTTCTTT. Translated, it gives CSARSGPEAFF.

J is TRBJ1-1 and V is TRBV10-3; a weak D match, TRBD1 (5 bases). Trimming shortened V by 5 bases and J by 2 bases, and 12 bases separated the two germline ends. Germline loops: CDR1 ENHRY, CDR2 SYGVKD. The CDR3 is 14 residues long. For the CDR3, the DNA is TGTGCCATCAGTTCCCGGGACCGAAACACTGAAGCTTTCTTT. This encodes CAISSRDRNTEAFF.

This clone was seen a handful of times. J is TRBJ1-5 and V is TRBV2; D is undetermined. With 5 bases removed from V and 3 bases from J, the gap between germline ends came to 11 bases. This CDR3 region has 14 residues. In germline, CDR1 is SNHLY, CDR2 FYNNEI. The CDR3 protein is CASSLGRNNQPQHF. DNA for the CDR3: TGTGCCAGCAGTTTAGGACGGAACAATCAGCCCCAGCATTTT.

The chain couples TRBV11-2 to TRBJ2-1, with TRBD2 identical over 9 bases. From germline, CDR1 is SGHAT and CDR2 FQNNGV. The CDR3 has 15 residues. The V segment lost 3 bases and the J segment 6 bases; nucleotides outside the gene matches: 6. CDR3 amino acids: CASSLSSGARNEQFF. The DNA of the CDR3 is TGTGCCAGCAGCTTGTCTAGCGGGGCCCGCAATGAGCAGTTCTTC.

This clone was counted only a few times. CDR3 amino acids: CASGAGGGYTF. The DNA of the CDR3 is TGTGCCAGCGGAGCGGGAGGAGGCTACACCTTC. The J gene is TRBJ1-2, the V gene TRBV6-1; no clear D. V lost 8 bases, J lost 8 bases, and 12 bases lay in between. The CDR3 extends over 11 amino acids. Germline V CDR1 and CDR2: MNHNS, SASEGT.

This chain uses TRBV11-2 with TRBJ2-7; TRBD2 matches at 7 bases. Losses at the gene ends were 4 bases for V and 0 bases for J; bases not matched to a gene: 9. Germline-derived CDR1 and CDR2 are SGHAT and FQNNGV. The CDR3 has 16 residues. The CDR3 sequence is CASSSQTGGISYEQYF. CDR3 DNA: TGTGCCAGCAGCTCTCAGACCGGGGGGATCTCCTACGAGCAGTACTTC.